This TCR beta chain originates from a study of regulatory T cells in long-lasting Graves disease (dated by TCRdb to about 2021). Turning to the overall study: Patients with newly diagnosed Graves' disease had been on antithyroid drugs for under 3 months. Peripheral blood TCR sequencing and RNA sequencing compared persistent Graves' disease patients with newly diagnosed Graves' disease patients. The study took place in China and was registered as a clinical trial. A total of approximately 35 samples underwent TCR sequencing: some 13 from persistent and 20 from newly diagnosed Graves' disease patients. General study outcomes and caveats: Preferential use of TRBV28, TRBJ1-2 and TRBJ2-5 was observed in persistent disease, whereas TRBV20-1 and TRBJ2-1 were favored in newly diagnosed disease. Because the primary lesion, thyroid tissue, could not be accessed, the study looked at peripheral blood alone. The authors acknowledged the small sample size as a limitation that may reduce accuracy. Only the TCR beta chain was sequenced and analyzed. Compared with newly diagnosed patients, persistent Graves' disease patients had lower TCR Shannon entropy and fewer highly expanded clones, which suggests clonal expansion. Patients with persistent disease shared more public clonotypes (about 2,500) than newly diagnosed patients did (around 980).

About this clonotype itself: No antigen is known for it. Qualities for individual bases were not recorded, and no much larger clone is one base off.

The library was built by means of multiplex PCR. Instrument used: Illumina HiSeq 4000. iRepertoire HTBI primers and Arm-PCR amplification of CDR3 regions were used to construct TCR beta libraries. Gel purification was performed on PCR products prior to sequencing. On the study's bioinformatics: A total of roughly 65 TRBV and some 15 TRBJ segments were identified across samples and were used for gene usage analysis of CDR3 amino acid clonotypes. Filtered high-quality paired reads were merged into contigs using COPE and FqMerger. BLAST was used to align contigs to IMGT TRBV, TRBD and TRBJ reference genes, and CDR3 was defined according to IMGT. Any clonotype with a frequency above 0.1% was classified as a highly expanded clone. Shannon entropy served as the measure of repertoire diversity, while the Gini coefficient captured V-J evenness. Public clonotypes were defined as clonotypes shared by more than one individual. The public reads were quality trimmed at Q25 with fastp and then assembled into clones with MiXCR by TCRdb, keeping productive beta chains. Rows with a matching CDR3 protein are joined into one entry that keeps the most common DNA and genes. Here the V and J calls rest on TCRdb's processing, not on the authors' analysis. Recorded for this sample are 550,000 to 600,000 distinct CDR3 sequences; more than 15% of them occurred a single time. The ten largest account for 12% of the sample.

Explained via the paper, the time point label denotes: newly diagnosed GD, antithyroid drugs for less than 3 months. For both TCR sequencing and RNA sequencing, RNA was extracted from PBMCs in TRIzol. The diagnosis of Graves' disease was made according to American Thyroid Association guidelines. Patients were recruited from an endocrinology department in Xi'an, China. From each patient, around 8.3 milliliters of peripheral blood was collected into an EDTA anticoagulant tube. Ficoll Paque Plus density gradient separation was used to isolate PBMCs, and no additional T cell sorting was done. RNA quality was checked with an Agilent 2100 Bioanalyzer and agarose gel, and concentration with a NanoDrop 2000. From V the trimming removes 6 bases and from J it removes 7 bases, while the gene matches leave 7 bases of the junction unaccounted for. The CDR3 measures 13 amino acids from cysteine to phenylalanine. Left in the record is the CDR3 DNA by itself, 39 bases read in frame from the first base. The CDR1 and CDR2 encoded by the germline V gene are MNHNS and SASEGT.

A further study also used this sample, focusing on T cells in Graves' hyperthyroidism and ophthalmopathy. Per that second paper: Stable Graves' hyperthyroidism was defined as no progression to ophthalmopathy during 18 months of follow-up. Hyperthyroidism patients were newly diagnosed, with disease duration under 2 months, and aged 18 to 65 years. Any patient with an uncontrolled infection, another autoimmune disease, pregnancy or lactation was excluded. Diagnoses were established on the basis of clinical symptoms, serum thyroxine and TRAb, thyroid ultrasound, and orbital computed tomography. A first-round RT-PCR of the TCR CDR3 used the HTBI primer set with the Qiagen OneStep RT-PCR kit. Most expanded thyroid clonotypes (frequency above 0.001) were also found in blood, which suggests that blood repertoires may mirror thyroid immune responses. In cross-validation, a model built on a 13 V-J signature told ophthalmopathy apart from stable hyperthyroidism with just under 90% sensitivity and roughly 81% specificity, and in testing the same model reached 80%/75%. In validation, the model predicted progression to ophthalmopathy a median of about 5.9 months before onset, with roughly 71% sensitivity and just under 75% specificity. TCR V-J signatures able to tell the groups apart were searched for in a discovery cohort of 100 patients, of whom around 43 had Graves' ophthalmopathy and under 65 had stable Graves' hyperthyroidism. Prospective prediction of ophthalmopathy was tested in an independent validation cohort consisting of 18 hyperthyroidism patients and 17 patients who later progressed to ophthalmopathy. The approximately 100 discovery patients were divided at random into training and test sets in a 7:3 ratio. In roughly six Graves' hyperthyroidism patients, the study also compared T-cell repertoires from thyroid tissue with T-cell repertoires from blood. After blood sampling, hyperthyroidism patients were treated with methimazole at a starting dose of 30 mg daily, and ophthalmopathy patients were treated with high-dose intravenous methylprednisolone. Libraries were constructed in a second round of multiplex PCR, after which size selection and purification were carried out. Libraries were sequenced paired-end with 100 bp reads on an Illumina HiSeq2000. SOAPnuke was used to process the raw data, throwing out any read that contained adapters or uncalled bases, had a mean Phred below 15, or lacked an exact constant-primer or identifier match. COPE v1.2.5 was used to merge the high-quality paired reads, and each unique nucleotide sequence was defined as a clonotype. Clonotypes were aligned to IMGT TRBV, TRBD and TRBJ reference segments using MiTCR v1.1. The analysis included only V-J combinations with a frequency above 0.0001, which together covered more than 98% of the repertoires. A TCS score was defined as the ratio of F50 (clonal expansion) to E x V (chaos), with BLOSUM62-based TCRdist applied between CDR3 peptides within each V-J. Welch's t-statistics and random forest reduced roughly 540 V-J features to some 14, which were used in a naive Bayes classifier (R e1071). No statistical method was used to fix the sample size in advance, and group allocation was not hidden from the investigators. The paper reports TCR Vbeta CDR3 sequencing of approximately 130 peripheral blood samples: 40 or so ophthalmopathy, under 85 hyperthyroidism and around 17 progressor patients.

The TCR was taken from a man aged 18 to 29 with Graves disease. Donor details come from another sample of the same person, matched by shared clones. The sequences come from peripheral blood mononuclear cells (PBMCs), collected at new diagnosis, from a patient treated with antithyroid drugs. The sequence is built from TRBV6-1 and TRBJ2-5; 8 bases in the junction line up with TRBD1. The sequence in DNA is TGTGCCAGCAGACCGGACAGGGATCGGACCCAGTACTTC. Its translation is CASRPDRDRTQYF.